These T cell receptor beta chains were read from a single sample in a study of response to subunit inactivated influenza vaccine. TCRdb fed the RT-PCR reads into MiXCR, producing one record per CDR3 protein. The table has around 570,000 distinct CDR3 sequences, approximately 11% seen once. The data were also submitted as part of a second study, on T cells expressing NK-cell markers.

The source was PBMCs from blood, collected on the day of vaccination. These receptors all stem from a man in his fifties or sixties who received an inactivated influenza vaccine. Both conserved end residues are part of each CDR3. A D gene is named only where the DNA matches it firmly. Clone size is shown for a subset of rows, as once, few, many or a class of expanded clone.

j_call d_call clone_size v_call cdr3_nt cdr3_aa
TRBJ2-1 . . TRBV5-1 TGCGCCAGCAGCTTAACGGGACACTCCTACAATGAGCAGTTCTTC CASSLTGHSYNEQFF
TRBJ2-3 TRBD2 . TRBV20-1 TGCAGTGCCCTCATTAGCGGGGGGGCCATAGATACGCAGTATTTT CSALISGGAIDTQYF
TRBJ1-1 TRBD1 . TRBV20-1 TGCAGTGCTAGAGCCTTAGGACAGGGGACCACTGAAGCTTTCTTT CSARALGQGTTEAFF
TRBJ1-2 . few TRBV5-6 TGTGCCAGCAGCTTACTTGGCCGAACTAACTATGGCTACACCTTC CASSLLGRTNYGYTF
TRBJ2-3 . . TRBV27 TGTGCCAGCAGTTTTTATAAAGATACGCAGTATTTT CASSFYKDTQYF
TRBJ2-2 . . TRBV9 TGTGCCAGCAGCGTATTCTCTTTTGGACAACCCGGGGAGCTGTTTTTT CASSVFSFGQPGELFF
TRBJ2-5 TRBD2 . TRBV20-1 TGCAGTGCTACGCGGACTAGCGGAGTCCCCCAAGAGACCCAGTACTTC CSATRTSGVPQETQYF
TRBJ2-5 . . TRBV24-1 TGTGCCACCCGAGAGTCGGGTTCGGAGACCCAGTACTTC CATRESGSETQYF
TRBJ2-6 . few TRBV7-9 TGTGCCAGCAGCTTGAAATCTGGGGCCAACGTCCTGACTTTC CASSLKSGANVLTF
TRBJ2-7 . few TRBV20-1 TGCAGTGCTAGTAAGTCAGGGAAGGTCTACGAGCAGTACTTC CSASKSGKVYEQYF
TRBJ1-3 . . TRBV6-1 TGTGCCAGCAGCTTCGGGCCCGACCGGGGAAACACCATATATTTT CASSFGPDRGNTIYF
TRBJ2-1 TRBD2 . TRBV10-3 TGTGCCATCAGTGGGGTCGCTAGCGGGAGGGCCGCGGAGGAGCAGTTCTTC CAISGVASGRAAEEQFF
TRBJ1-6 TRBD1 many TRBV4-3 TGCGCCAGCAGCCAAGAGCCGGTGGGAGGGGGCAATTCACCCCTCCACTTT CASSQEPVGGGNSPLHF
TRBJ2-1 TRBD1 many TRBV5-1 TGCGCCAGCAGCCAAATCGGTCGACAGGGTTTCAATGAGCAGTTCTTC CASSQIGRQGFNEQFF
TRBJ2-5 TRBD2 few TRBV12-3/TRBV12-4 TGTGCCAGCAGTTTATTTGCTAGCGGGGACCAAGAGACCCAGTACTTC CASSLFASGDQETQYF
TRBJ1-2 . many TRBV28 TGTGCCAGCAGTTTCCGAGCTAACTATGGCTACACCTTC CASSFRANYGYTF
TRBJ1-2 . many TRBV5-1 TGCGCCAGCAGCTTGGACACCTATGGCTACACCTTC CASSLDTYGYTF
TRBJ2-5 TRBD1 . TRBV11-1 TGTGCCAGCAGCTTCCCGGGACAGGGGCAAGAGACCCAGTACTTC CASSFPGQGQETQYF
TRBJ2-5 . . TRBV7-9 TGTGCCAGCAGCGCGCCGACTAGTAGAGAGACCCAGTACTTC CASSAPTSRETQYF
TRBJ1-6 . many TRBV5-5 TGTGCCAGCAGCTTGGGTAACGGAGCCGGAATTTCACCCCTCCACTTT CASSLGNGAGISPLHF
TRBJ2-5 . few TRBV15 TGTGCCACCAGCAGGGACATTACCTTGAGAGAGACCCAGTACTTC CATSRDITLRETQYF
TRBJ2-1 . many TRBV5-1 TGCGCCAGCAGCTTTAGGACAGTGAACAATGAGCAGTTCTTC CASSFRTVNNEQFF
TRBJ2-1 . many TRBV4-3 TGCGCCAGCAGCCAAGCCCACTCAGGCCTGTACAATGAGCAGTTCTTC CASSQAHSGLYNEQFF
TRBJ2-2 TRBD1 few TRBV18 TGTGCCAGCTCACCGGGACAGATGTTTACCGGGGAGCTGTTTTTT CASSPGQMFTGELFF
TRBJ2-5 TRBD1 few TRBV28 TGTGCCAGCAGTTACAACCCGGGACAGGAGTTCGAAGAGACCCAGTACTTC CASSYNPGQEFEETQYF